The 15 T cell receptor beta chains below were found in one sample sequenced in a study of T cell responses to AZD1222 COVID-19 vaccine. Method: immunoSEQ multiplex PCR; TCRdb's copy keeps in-frame clones and lacks some. The data show about 150,000 clones, approximately 90% seen once. The sample here was peripheral blood, taken on day 0 of AZD1222 vaccination. These receptors were collected from an adult in good health.

The rearrangement uses TRBV4-1 and TRBJ2-7; tentative D call: TRBD1 (5 bases). Germline V gives CDR1 MGHRA, CDR2 YSYEKL. The germline V and J ends were trimmed by 0 bases and 6 bases, with 15 bases remaining between them. The CDR3 runs to 15 residues. The CDR3 here is CASSQDLQGYREQYF. The DNA for the CDR3 is TGCGCCAGCAGCCAAGACTTGCAGGGCTACCGCGAGCAGTACTTC.

This sequence joins TRBV5-1 and TRBJ1-2; D is unresolved. With 4 bases removed from V and 4 bases from J, the gap between germline ends came to 14 bases. This CDR3 comprises 14 residues. Germline V gene data show CDR1 as SGHRS and CDR2 as YFSETQ. The CDR3 DNA is TGCGCCAGCAGCGTTGGACCCATGGCCTATGGCTACACCTTC. Residues: CASSVGPMAYGYTF. The full variable domain, rest sourced from reference TRBV5-1 and TRBJ1-2, is KAGVTQTPRYLIKTRGQQVTLSCSPISGHRSVSWYQQTPGQGLQFLFEYFSETQRNKGNFPGRFSGRQFSNSRSEMNVSTLELGDSALYLCASSVGPMAYGYTFGSGTRLTVV.

The V gene is TRBV6-2 or TRBV6-3, the J gene TRBJ1-5; no clear D gene. Trimming left V 6 bases short and J 9 bases short, with 9 bases between. Per germline, CDR1 MNHEY and CDR2 SVGEGT. The length of the CDR3 is 11 residues. Written as DNA, the CDR3 is TGTGCCAGCAGCCCGAAAGGGCCCCAGCATTTT. This encodes CASSPKGPQHF.

The genes are TRBV13 and TRBJ2-7; 9 bases are a match to TRBD1. V lost 3 bases and J lost 4; bases outside the gene matches: 13. This CDR3 region has 17 residues. CDR1 and CDR2 (germline): PRHDT, FYEKMQ (reference sequence). The DNA for the CDR3 is TGTGCCAGCAGCTTGAGGTCCGCCGGGACAGGGAGTTACGAGCAGTACTTC. Its translation: CASSLRSAGTGSYEQYF.

The chain employs TRBV19 and TRBJ1-3, with D tentatively TRBD1 (6 bases). Germline CDR1 and CDR2: LNHDA and SQIVND (reference sequence). Trimming took 4 bases from V and 4 from J, leaving 20 bases between them. This CDR3 comprises 17 residues. CDR3 residues: CASSREINTGMGNTIYF. The CDR3 region has the DNA TGTGCCAGTAGTAGAGAGATAAACACAGGGATGGGAAACACCATATATTTT. The full variable domain, rest sourced from reference TRBV19 and TRBJ1-3, is DGGITQSPKYLFRKEGQNVTLSCEQNLNHDAMYWYRQDPGQGLRLIYYSQIVNDFQKGDIAEGYSVSREKKESFPLTVTSAQKNPTAFYLCASSREINTGMGNTIYFGEGSWLTVV.

The J gene is TRBJ1-1, the V gene TRBV6-5; D not certain. The CDR3 covers 12 residues. Germline V CDR1 and CDR2: MNHEY, SVGAGI. The ends were cut back, 8 bases at V and 8 bases at J, with 15 bases in the middle. The CDR3 DNA sequence: TGTGCCAGCCTAGCCACGGCGGGGGAAGCTTTCTTT. It translates to CASLATAGEAFF.

V usage is TRBV10-1 and J usage is TRBJ2-7; no firm D call. The V and J ends lost 10 bases and 2 bases respectively, with 36 bases between them. The CDR3 is 20 residues long. Germline V lookup: CDR1 WNHNN, CDR2 SYGVQD (reference sequence). CDR3 nucleotide sequence: TGCGCCATCAACCGACAAGCCGCAAGACTCGCACTTTTCCTCGCCTACGAGCAGTACTTC. Its translation is CAINRQAARLALFLAYEQYF.

The J gene is TRBJ1-2, the V gene TRBV29-1; D unclear. V was shortened by 6 bases and J by 4 bases, with 9 bases between the two germline ends. This CDR3 spans 11 amino acids. From germline, CDR1 is SQVTM and CDR2 ANQGSEA. The CDR3, as DNA: TGCAGCGTCCCGAGATCCTATGGCTACACCTTC. Translation: CSVPRSYGYTF.

The rearrangement uses TRBV7-2 and TRBJ2-4, with TRBD2 matching 15 bases. V lost 5 bases and J lost 8; bases outside the gene matches: 4. Germline CDR1 is SGHTA and CDR2 is FQGNSA. The CDR3 totals 15 residues. The CDR3 DNA reads as TGTGCCAGCAGCCGGACTAGCGGGGGGGCGGACATTCAGTACTTC. Its translation is CASSRTSGGADIQYF.

This chain connects TRBV4-3 to TRBJ1-2; a weak D match, TRBD1 (6 bases). V was trimmed by 5 bases and J by 6 bases, leaving 13 bases between them. CDR3 length equals 13 residues. Germline CDR1 and CDR2: LGHNA and YSLEER. The CDR3 DNA follows: TGCGCCAGCAGCTACAGGGCGGCGCATGGCTACACCTTC. It yields the protein CASSYRAAHGYTF.

The V call is TRBV6-5, the J call TRBJ1-2; D gene uncertain. Germline values: CDR1 MNHEY, CDR2 SVGAGI. Trimming took off 0 bases at V and 5 bases at J, with 13 bases between the two ends. The CDR3 is 15 amino acids. The CDR3 reads CASSYSGKGGYGYTF. CDR3 in DNA: TGTGCCAGCAGTTACTCAGGCAAGGGAGGATATGGCTACACCTTC.

V gene TRBV6-2 or TRBV6-3 combines with J gene TRBJ2-7; TRBD2 aligns across 14 bases. Germline assignment: CDR1 MNHEY and CDR2 SVGEGT. This CDR3 is 17 amino acids long. Unmatched junction bases numbered 7, after V lost 6 bases and J lost 0 bases. The CDR3 spells CASSPGLAGAHSYEQYF. The CDR3 DNA reads as TGTGCCAGCAGCCCGGGACTAGCGGGGGCTCACTCCTACGAGCAGTACTTC.

The chain is built from TRBV6-5 and TRBJ2-7, with 7 bases lining up with TRBD1. Germline lookup yields CDR1 MNHEY and CDR2 SVGAGI. The CDR3 is made up of 12 amino acids. V gave up 6 bases and J gave up 4 bases; unmatched junction bases: 3. The CDR3 DNA sequence: TGTGCCAGCAGGAAACAGGGGTACGAGCAGTACTTC. This encodes CASRKQGYEQYF.

This clone appeared once. This chain links TRBV10-3 with TRBJ2-1; D is ambiguous. V was trimmed by 6 bases and J by 5 bases, leaving 8 bases between them. The germline gives CDR1 ENHRY, CDR2 SYGVKD. This CDR3 spans 12 amino acids. The CDR3 loop reads CAISGQDNEQFF. The CDR3 DNA reads TGTGCCATCAGCGGGCAAGACAATGAGCAGTTCTTC.

The chain recombines TRBV4-3 with TRBJ1-2, with a weak D call TRBD1 (5 bases). The germline V gene encodes CDR1 LGHNA and CDR2 YSLEER. Trimming stripped 0 bases from V and 7 bases from J, with 15 bases between. The CDR3 covers 15 residues. The CDR3 region has the DNA TGCGCCAGCAGCCAAGATCGCGGAGGGACGGGTGGCTACACCTTC. This encodes CASSQDRGGTGGYTF.